The 27 T cell receptor beta chains presented below share a single source sample, sequenced in a study of radiotherapy plus CTLA-4 blockade in lung cancer. Only in-frame clones appear in the TCRdb table, and some are missing; sequencing was by immunoSEQ multiplex PCR. The sample holds around 59,000 clones, 77% seen once. The specimen comprised peripheral blood, sampled from a patient treated with radiotherapy plus ipilimumab. These receptors were collected from a human donor with non-small cell lung cancer who had a partial response to radiotherapy plus ipilimumab.

The CDR3 loop is CASSLGGAISGNTIYF. CDR3 coding DNA: TGTGCCAGCAGCTTAGGGGGGGCCATCTCTGGAAACACCATATATTTT. V gene TRBV13 combines with J gene TRBJ1-3, with TRBD1 as a possible D gene (6 bases). From germline, CDR1 is PRHDT and CDR2 FYEKMQ (reference sequence). Trimming cost V 0 bases and J 0 bases, with 9 bases left between them. The CDR3 consists of 16 residues.

J is TRBJ2-7 and V is TRBV5-8; 9 bases match TRBD1. The CDR3 length is 16 residues. The V segment lost 0 bases and the J segment 0 bases; nucleotides outside the gene matches: 4. Germline-derived CDR1 and CDR2 are SGHTS and YDEGEE. The CDR3 sequence: CASSLDRGPFSYEQYF. CDR3 coding DNA: TGTGCCAGCAGCTTGGACAGGGGGCCTTTCTCCTACGAGCAGTACTTC. Together with reference TRBV5-8 and TRBJ2-7, the CDR3 gives the full variable domain: EAGVTQSPTHLIKTRGQQATLRCSPISGHTSVYWYQQALGLGLQFLLWYDEGEERNRGNFPPRFSGRQFPNYSSELNVNALELEDSALYLCASSLDRGPFSYEQYFGPGTRLTVT.

This chain links TRBV29-1 with TRBJ1-1; D is possibly TRBD1 (6 bases). Germline lookup yields CDR1 SQVTM and CDR2 ANQGSEA. The CDR3 spans 13 residues. V was cut by 5 bases and J by 4 bases, with 14 bases left in between. For the CDR3, the DNA is TGCAGCGTTCCGTTTCAGGGGTCCACTGAAGCTTTCTTT. Its translation is CSVPFQGSTEAFF.

The V call is TRBV28, the J call TRBJ1-6; maybe TRBD1 (5 bases). CDR3 size: 14 residues. Looked up from germline, CDR1 is MDHEN and CDR2 is SYDVKM. Trimming removed 6 bases from V and 10 bases from J, with 16 bases in between. CDR3 in amino acids: CASRPRLGASPLHF. In nucleotides, the CDR3 is TGTGCCAGCAGACCTAGGTTAGGGGCCTCACCCCTCCACTTT.

The genes are TRBV19 and TRBJ2-4; weak D call: TRBD2 (5 bases). Germline-derived CDR1 and CDR2 are LNHDA and SQIVND (reference sequence). CDR3 length: 18 residues. V was shortened by 1 base and J by 0 bases, with 16 bases between the two germline ends. The CDR3 reads CASSIVSRGEAAKNIQYF. CDR3 in DNA: TGTGCCAGTAGTATAGTAAGTCGGGGTGAGGCAGCCAAAAACATTCAGTACTTC.

The V and J genes are TRBV7-9 and TRBJ2-3; 8 bases fit TRBD1. The CDR3 spans 16 residues. Germline loops: CDR1 SEHNR, CDR2 FQNEAQ (reference sequence). Trimming took 6 bases from V and 5 from J; bases not matched to a gene: 13. The CDR3: CASSLQGAGGRDTQYF. The CDR3 DNA reads TGTGCCAGCAGTCTGCAGGGGGCAGGGGGAAGAGATACGCAGTATTTT.

The chain is built from TRBV5-4 and TRBJ2-7; 9 positions match TRBD1. With V trimmed by 4 bases and J by 3 bases, 2 bases remained unmatched. In germline, CDR1 is SGHNT, CDR2 YYREEE (reference sequence). CDR3 length: 13 amino acids. This chain's CDR3 is CASSRQGVYEQYF. The CDR3 DNA sequence: TGTGCCAGCAGCCGACAGGGGGTCTACGAGCAGTACTTC.

This sequence joins TRBV9 and TRBJ1-2, with 9 positions matching TRBD1. Trimming took 2 bases from V and 4 from J; bases not matched to a gene: 3. Germline lookup yields CDR1 SGDLS and CDR2 YYNGEE. CDR3 length: 14 residues. Here the CDR3 reads CASSVSGQGYGYTF. CDR3 bases: TGTGCCAGCAGCGTGTCGGGACAGGGCTATGGCTACACCTTC.

CDR3: CASSRGLDTEAFF. CDR3 sequence (DNA): TGTGCCAGCAGTAGGGGCCTAGACACTGAAGCTTTCTTT. The rearrangement links TRBV6-1 to TRBJ1-1; a weak D match, TRBD1 (5 bases). The CDR3 is made up of 13 amino acids. Trimming removed 5 bases from V and 3 bases from J, with 10 bases in between. From germline, CDR1 is MNHNS and CDR2 SASEGT.

The gene calls are TRBV1 and TRBJ2-7; the table's D call of TRBD1 was not tested on the DNA. TRBV1 is shown as a pseudogene. CDR3 length: 14 amino acids. Here the CDR3 DNA reads TGCACCAGCAGCCCCGACAGGTTCTACTACGAGCAGTACTTC. It translates to CTSSPDRFYYEQYF.

The chain joins TRBV11-2 to TRBJ2-1; 9 nucleotides match TRBD2. V gave up 4 bases and J gave up 4 bases; unmatched junction bases: 14. Germline V gives CDR1 SGHAT, CDR2 FQNNGV. This CDR3 region has 18 residues. The CDR3: CASSSLAGPTPSYNEQFF. In DNA, the CDR3 is TGTGCCAGCAGCTCTCTAGCGGGGCCCACCCCGTCGTACAATGAGCAGTTCTTC.

Details on this clone: The same CDR3 arises from other DNA sequences in this sample as well. The V call is TRBV5-1, the J call TRBJ1-2; TRBD1 matches at 8 bases. Germline assignment: CDR1 SGHRS and CDR2 YFSETQ. This CDR3 contains 13 residues. J gave up 4 bases and V 4 bases, and 3 bases lay outside the gene matches. CDR3 DNA: TGCGCCAGCAGCCCAGGACAGGGCTATGGCTACACCTTC. This sequence encodes CASSPGQGYGYTF.

The rearrangement uses TRBV30 and TRBJ1-5; the match to TRBD1 covers 7 bases. The CDR3 sequence is 18 residues long. V lost 0 bases, J lost 2 bases, and 13 bases stayed unmatched. Germline CDR1 is GTSNPN and CDR2 is SVGIG (reference sequence). This chain's CDR3 is CAWSVQTGWEVGNQPQHF. The DNA for the CDR3 is TGTGCCTGGAGTGTACAGACAGGGTGGGAGGTTGGCAATCAGCCCCAGCATTTT.

This chain connects TRBV19 to TRBJ2-1; 7 positions agree with TRBD2. V lost 0 bases, J lost 3 bases, and 8 bases stayed unmatched. CDR1 is LNHDA and CDR2 is SQIVND in the germline V gene (reference sequence). CDR3 length equals 17 residues. CDR3 protein: CASSIERAGFLYNEQFF. Here the CDR3 DNA reads TGTGCCAGTAGTATAGAGAGAGCGGGGTTCCTCTACAATGAGCAGTTCTTC.

This clone turned up a few times. The CDR3 spells CASSALGGRTDTQYF. The DNA for the CDR3 is TGCGCCAGCAGCGCCCTCGGGGGGCGCACAGATACGCAGTATTTT. This sequence joins TRBV4-3 and TRBJ2-3; a possible D gene is TRBD2 (7 bases). V was clipped by 5 bases and J by 1 base, with 13 bases between them. This CDR3 comprises 15 residues. Germline-derived CDR1 and CDR2 are LGHNA and YSLEER.

V gene TRBV5-1 combines with J gene TRBJ2-2; D possibly corresponds to TRBD1 (6 bases). The CDR3 runs 13 residues. With 2 bases removed from V and 6 bases from J, the gap between germline ends came to 8 bases. Per germline, CDR1 SGHRS and CDR2 YFSETQ. DNA for the CDR3: TGCGCCAGCAGCTTACAGGGTTCCGGGGAGCTGTTTTTT. Amino acids: CASSLQGSGELFF.

The V and J genes are TRBV6-5 and TRBJ1-4; 9 nucleotides align to TRBD1. The germline gives CDR1 MNHEY, CDR2 SVGAGI. The CDR3 is 15 residues long. Unmatched junction bases numbered 6, after V lost 5 bases and J lost 5 bases. In nucleotides, the CDR3 is TGTGCCAGCAGTCCTACAGGGGGCGGAAATGAAAAACTGTTTTTT. Encoded protein: CASSPTGGGNEKLFF.

The chain couples TRBV7-9 to TRBJ2-5; possibly TRBD1 for D (5 bases). Per germline, CDR1 SEHNR and CDR2 FQNEAQ (reference sequence). V was shortened by 2 bases and J by 1 base, with 11 bases between the two germline ends. The CDR3 consists of 15 residues. This CDR3 is CASSLWTRIQETQYF. CDR3 DNA: TGTGCCAGCAGCTTATGGACACGTATCCAAGAGACCCAGTACTTC.

The chain employs TRBV19 and TRBJ2-1, with TRBD2 matching over 14 bases. CDR1 LNHDA and CDR2 SQIVND come from the germline V gene (reference sequence). CDR3 length: 15 amino acids. The V segment lost 7 bases and the J segment 2 bases; nucleotides outside the gene matches: 1. This CDR3 is CASMTSGGAYNEQFF. The DNA for the CDR3 is TGTGCCAGTATGACTAGCGGGGGGGCCTACAATGAGCAGTTCTTC.

This chain joins TRBV29-1 and TRBJ2-5, with 11 positions matching TRBD1. Germline V gives CDR1 SQVTM, CDR2 ANQGSEA. Trimming took 6 bases from V and 6 from J; bases not matched to a gene: 6. The CDR3 covers 13 residues. CDR3 nucleotides: TGCAGCGTCCGGACAGGGGGCGAACAGACCCAGTACTTC. The encoded protein is CSVRTGGEQTQYF. The whole variable domain, filled in from reference TRBV29-1 and TRBJ2-5, reads SAVISQKPSRDICQRGTSLTIQCQVDSQVTMMFWYRQQPGQSLTLIATANQGSEATYESGFVIDKFPISRPNLTFSTLTVSNMSPEDSSIYLCSVRTGGEQTQYFGPGTRLLVL.

The CDR3 loop is CASSEQSGIQQETQYF. DNA of the CDR3: TGTGCCAGCAGTGAACAAAGCGGGATCCAACAAGAGACCCAGTACTTC. The J gene is TRBJ2-5, the V gene TRBV25-1; 7 nucleotides agree with TRBD2. With 2 bases clipped from V and 2 bases from J, the junction kept 8 bases outside the gene matches. CDR1 and CDR2 (germline): MGHDK, SYGVNS. CDR3 size: 16 residues.

The V and J genes are TRBV19 and TRBJ2-5; 10 positions match TRBD1. The last part of the DNA fits TRBJ2-7 better; the J call may be wrong. CDR3 size: 15 residues. The germline gives CDR1 LNHDA, CDR2 SQIVND (reference sequence). DNA of the CDR3: TGTGCCAGTATTGCCCGGGGACAGGGGCCCTACGAGCAGTACTTC. Amino acids: CASIARGQGPYEQYF.

The chain carries TRBV6-6 and TRBJ2-6; possibly TRBD1 for D (6 bases). This CDR3 contains 16 residues. The V end was cut by 0 bases, the J end by 4 bases, with 10 bases between. Germline V gives CDR1 MNHNY, CDR2 SVGAGI (reference sequence). CDR3 nucleotides: TGTGCCAGCAGTTACTCACAGGGCGTGGGGGCCAACGTCCTGACTTTC. Residues: CASSYSQGVGANVLTF.

The V call is TRBV27, the J call TRBJ2-7; 7 positions match TRBD1. Germline CDR1 MNHEY, CDR2 SMNVEV (reference sequence). The CDR3 runs to 13 residues. Trimming took 5 bases from V and 4 from J; bases not matched to a gene: 5. CDR3 sequence (DNA): TGTGCCAGCAGTCCGACAGGGTGGTACGAGCAGTACTTC. This sequence encodes CASSPTGWYEQYF.

The chain couples TRBV27 to TRBJ2-1; possibly TRBD2 for D (6 bases). Trimming took 6 bases from V and 7 from J, leaving 13 bases between them. Germline CDR1 reads MNHEY; CDR2 reads SMNVEV (reference sequence). This CDR3 has 13 amino acids. The CDR3 loop is CASRLGGVNEQFF. Written as DNA, the CDR3 is TGTGCCAGCAGACTCGGGGGAGTAAATGAGCAGTTCTTC.

The chain has TRBV7-2 and TRBJ2-1; 16 positions agree with TRBD2. This CDR3 contains 15 residues. The junction had 3 bases not matched to a gene; V was cut back by 5 bases and J by 8 bases. Per germline, CDR1 SGHTA and CDR2 FQGNSA. The CDR3, as DNA: TGTGCCAGCAGCCCGGGACTAGCGGGAGGGGATGAGCAGTTCTTC. Its translation is CASSPGLAGGDEQFF.

Only one count was recorded for this clone. The CDR3 here is CASSARTGGIYGYTF. The CDR3 DNA is TGCGCCAGCAGCGCTCGGACAGGGGGGATCTATGGCTACACCTTC. This sequence joins TRBV5-1 and TRBJ1-2; 10 nucleotides line up with TRBD1. The V and J ends lost 4 bases and 4 bases, in that order; junction bases with no gene match: 7. The CDR3 contains 15 residues. In germline, CDR1 is SGHRS, CDR2 YFSETQ.